This TCR beta chain was sequenced in a study of T cell responses to AZD1222 COVID-19 vaccine. V lost 4 bases to trimming and J lost 2 bases; unmatched junction nucleotides: 9. Germline V lookup: CDR1 SEHNR, CDR2 FQNEAQ (reference sequence). The CDR3 extends over 16 amino acids. Clones were sequenced by immunoSEQ multiplex PCR, and TCRdb holds only the in-frame ones, with some missing. The data contain 95,000 to 110,000 clones, around 90% of them seen just once; the ten biggest clones take up approximately 4%. Here the sequenced sample was peripheral blood, taken on day 0 of AZD1222 vaccination. The chain employs TRBV7-9 and TRBJ2-3; 7 nucleotides line up with TRBD1. The TCR was taken from an adult in good health. CDR3 in DNA: TGTGCCAGCAGCTGGGACAGCCAAACATACACAGATACGCAGTATTTT. Translated, it gives CASSWDSQTYTDTQYF.